One T cell receptor beta chain is described in this entry. Its antigen is undetermined. Trimming at V came to 5 bases and at J to 4 bases, leaving 3 bases not matched to a gene. The CDR3 has 13 amino acids. Germline V gives CDR1 SGHNT, CDR2 YENEEA. The data were produced by immunoSEQ multiplex PCR, yet TCRdb's version contains in-frame clones alone and is incomplete. The sample consists of some 250,000 clones, 90% to 95% of them appearing once. This sample is drawn from a study of T cell responses to AZD1222 COVID-19 vaccine. The study, taken as a whole, reports: White British ancestry dominated among donors, who included more females, and clonal diversity was possibly underestimated. With two AZD1222 doses given, Spike-specific TCR breadth and depth both rose.

The J gene is TRBJ2-5, the V gene TRBV11-3; TRBD2 aligns across 8 bases. This sequence originates from an adult who received the AZD1222 COVID-19 vaccine. The specimen was peripheral blood, collected 28 days after the second AZD1222 dose. Written as DNA, the CDR3 is TGTGCCAGCAGCCCCGGGACTAGAGAGACCCAGTACTTC. It encodes CASSPGTRETQYF.